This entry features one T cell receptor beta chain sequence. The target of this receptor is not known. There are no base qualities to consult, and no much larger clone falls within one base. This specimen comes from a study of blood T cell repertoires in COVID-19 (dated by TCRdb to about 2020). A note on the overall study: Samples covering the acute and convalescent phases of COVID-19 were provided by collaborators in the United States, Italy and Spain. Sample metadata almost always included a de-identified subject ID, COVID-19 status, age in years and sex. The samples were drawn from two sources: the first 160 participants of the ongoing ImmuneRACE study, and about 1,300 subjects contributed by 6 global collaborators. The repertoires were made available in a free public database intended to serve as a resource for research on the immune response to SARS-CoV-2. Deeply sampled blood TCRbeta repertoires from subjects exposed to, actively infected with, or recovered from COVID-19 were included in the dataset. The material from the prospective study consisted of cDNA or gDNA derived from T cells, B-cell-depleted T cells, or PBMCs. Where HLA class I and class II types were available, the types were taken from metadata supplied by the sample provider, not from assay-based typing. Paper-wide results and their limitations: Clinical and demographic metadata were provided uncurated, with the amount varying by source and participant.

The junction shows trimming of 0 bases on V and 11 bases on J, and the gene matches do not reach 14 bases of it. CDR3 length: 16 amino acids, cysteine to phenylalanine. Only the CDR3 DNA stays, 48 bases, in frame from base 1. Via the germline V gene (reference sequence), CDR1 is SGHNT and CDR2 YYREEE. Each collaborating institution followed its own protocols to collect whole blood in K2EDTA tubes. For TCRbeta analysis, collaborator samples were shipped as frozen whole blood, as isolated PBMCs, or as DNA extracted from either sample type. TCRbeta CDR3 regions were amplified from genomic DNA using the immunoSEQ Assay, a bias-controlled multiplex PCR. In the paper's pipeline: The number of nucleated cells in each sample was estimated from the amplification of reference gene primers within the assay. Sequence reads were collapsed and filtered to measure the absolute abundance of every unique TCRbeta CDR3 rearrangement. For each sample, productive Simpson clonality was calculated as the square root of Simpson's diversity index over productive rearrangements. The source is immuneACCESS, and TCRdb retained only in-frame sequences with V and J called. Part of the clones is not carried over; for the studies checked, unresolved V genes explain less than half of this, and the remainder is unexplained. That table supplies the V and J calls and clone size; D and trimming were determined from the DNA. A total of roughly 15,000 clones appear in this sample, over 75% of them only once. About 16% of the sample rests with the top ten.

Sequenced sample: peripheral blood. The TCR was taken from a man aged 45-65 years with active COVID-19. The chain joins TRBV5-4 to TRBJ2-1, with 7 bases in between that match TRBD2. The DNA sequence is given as TGTGCCAGCAGCTTGGTTGGGCTAGCGGACCCCCTTCAGCAGTTCTTC. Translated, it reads CASSLVGLADPLQQFF.